The next 5 T cell receptor beta chains were all read from a single sample in a study of regulatory T cells in long-lasting Graves disease. Time point given: newly diagnosed GD, antithyroid drugs for less than 3 months. PBMCs provided the RNA from which the TCR library was made. Researchers made TCR beta libraries by using iRepertoire HTBI primers and running Arm-PCR on CDR3 regions. TCRdb reprocessed the multiplex PCR reads via MiXCR and lists one record per CDR3 protein. The data show roughly 430,000 distinct CDR3 sequences, roughly 15% seen once. The data also belong to a second study, concerning T cells in Graves' hyperthyroidism and ophthalmopathy.

The sample in question was peripheral blood mononuclear cells (PBMCs), obtained at new diagnosis, from a patient treated with antithyroid drugs. The receptors originated from a woman in her thirties with Graves disease.

This clonotype was picked up many times. This rearrangement joins TRBV27 to TRBJ2-1; 9 nucleotides match TRBD2. The V gene's germline CDR1 is MNHEY and CDR2 SMNVEV (reference sequence). This CDR3 contains 18 residues. V shed 1 base, J shed 4 bases, and the junction held 11 bases outside the gene matches. In nucleotides, the CDR3 is TGTGCCAGCAGTTTATTCCCTTCCGGGACTAGCCCGTACAATGAGCAGTTCTTC. Translation gives CASSLFPSGTSPYNEQFF.

This clonotype has at least ten counts. This chain joins TRBV6-1 and TRBJ2-1; D possibly uses TRBD1 or TRBD2 (6 bases each). Per the germline V gene, CDR1 is MNHNS and CDR2 is SASEGT. Trimming removed 11 bases at V and 4 bases at J, with 12 bases between. The CDR3 covers 12 residues. CDR3 sequence reads: CAGGTKYNEQFF. The CDR3 DNA reads as TGTGCCGGCGGGACAAAGTACAATGAGCAGTTCTTC.

This clonotype was observed many times. The V call is TRBV5-6, the J call TRBJ2-1; TRBD2 matches 7 bases. This CDR3 spans 17 amino acids. Germline CDR1 reads SGHDT; CDR2 reads YYEEEE. The trim removed 4 bases at V and 10 bases at J, leaving 20 bases unmatched. This CDR3 reads CASSRTGGGAWGREQFF. In DNA form, the CDR3 reads TGTGCCAGCAGCCGAACGGGGGGAGGGGCCTGGGGAAGAGAGCAGTTCTTC.

Ten or more counts support this clonotype. The chain recombines TRBV2 with TRBJ2-1; D might be TRBD2 (7 bases). The germline V gene has CDR1 SNHLY and CDR2 FYNNEI. V was shortened by 4 bases and J by 7 bases, with 20 bases between the two germline ends. This CDR3 is built from 16 residues. CDR3 sequence reads: CASSGPGGRRGNEQFF. For the CDR3, the DNA is TGTGCCAGCAGTGGTCCGGGGGGACGGAGGGGGAATGAGCAGTTCTTC.

The V call is TRBV4-1, the J call TRBJ2-2; D ambiguous. Trimming left V 4 bases short and J 0 bases short, with 9 bases between. CDR1 is MGHRA, CDR2 YSYEKL, per germline. CDR3 size: 15 residues. The CDR3 nucleotides read TGCGCCAGCAGCCCGACACATCCGAACACCGGGGAGCTGTTTTTT. The encoded protein is CASSPTHPNTGELFF.